The present T cell receptor beta chain was sequenced within a study of blood T cells in healthy people across ages. Notes on the study in general: Expanded clonotype shifts may have been confounded, as the donors had an unknown CMV status.

The people who gave samples were healthy Caucasians from Russia, aged roughly 6 to 100. Sample-barcoded 5' priming and a J-beta primer mix drove a second PCR of about 6 to 11 cycles. A single record per CDR3 protein comes from TCRdb applying MiXCR to the 5' RACE reads. The sample lists 1.4 million to 1.5 million distinct CDR3 sequences; around 42% were seen once. Germline-derived CDR1 and CDR2 are DFQATT and SNEGSKA (reference sequence). V trimming: 5 bases; J trimming: 4 bases; junction bases outside the gene matches: 5. This CDR3 region has 13 residues. A remark on this clonotype: Its antigen is still unknown.

Specimen: blood. The source of this sequence is a woman between 18 and 29 years old in good health. The V and J genes are TRBV20-1 and TRBJ2-7; 10 bases fit TRBD1. CDR3 DNA sequence: TGCAGTGCTTATCGGACAGGGGGGTACGAGCAGTACTTC. Its protein product is CSAYRTGGYEQYF.